This section outlines one TCR beta chain sequence together with its context. This clonotype was seen a handful of times. Its binding antigen is unknown. Base qualities are not provided; no much larger clone lies one nucleotide away. PBMCs were isolated by Ficoll-Paque density gradient centrifugation. The sample belongs to a study of T-cell memory formation after mild COVID-19 (dated by TCRdb to the early 2020s). Broadly, across the study: Most TCR sequence clusters were specific to one of the two donors. Longitudinal TCRalpha and TCRbeta repertoire sequencing tracked T-cell clones expanding and contracting after mild COVID-19 in two donors. The cohort comprised two young, previously healthy adult volunteers, one female and one male.

The run used an Illumina NovaSeq 6000. TCRalpha and TCRbeta cDNA libraries were constructed by 5'RACE with constant-segment primers, with sample barcodes and unique molecular identifiers being introduced. Trizol reagent was used to extract RNA from every sample. The libraries were amplified in two PCR steps, and the second step added a second sample barcode and Illumina TruSeq adapters. Libraries were sequenced on an Illumina NovaSeq with 2 x 150 bp paired-end reads. The paper's data handling went like this. Demultiplexing of reads and collapsing into UMI-guided consensus sequences were performed with migec v1.2.7. Using mixcr v2.1.11, UMI consensuses were aligned to TRA and TRB V and J templates and then assembled into clonotypes. A clonotype was counted as expanded or contracted only if both edgeR and NoisET called the change significant, with noise models trained on biological replicates. For edgeR calls, a false discovery rate-adjusted p below 0.01 and a log2 fold-change threshold of 1 were applied. As an exploratory analysis of dynamics, max-normalized trajectories of the 1000 most abundant clonotypes were examined by PCA with hierarchical clustering. Separately sequenced CD4+ and CD8+ repertoires were used to assign the CD4 or CD8 phenotype of responding clones. The raw public reads went through TCRdb reprocessing: fastp at Q25, MiXCR clone calling, in-frame beta chains kept. Rows are unified per CDR3 protein, each entry keeping the most common DNA and genes. For this entry, the V and J calls and clone size follow TCRdb and not the study's own pipeline. Here the sample has roughly 110,000 distinct CDR3 sequences; 13% to 15% occur a single time. The top ten constitute 35% to 40% of the sample.

Looking up the germline V gene yields CDR1 MNHEY and CDR2 SVGAGI. The junction carries 18 bases between V and J, which are trimmed by 0 bases and 6 bases respectively. The CDR3 contains 17 residues, cysteine and phenylalanine counted. Only the CDR3 part of the read is kept: 51 bases, read in frame from the first base. Study-level results and caveats: Some responding clones were found in pre-infection memory, which suggests that pre-existing cross-reactive memory T cells took part in the SARS-CoV-2 response. Only a couple of mild cases were covered in the study, and larger cohorts including severe cases with pre-infection samples were considered necessary. Contracting CD4+ clones were located mainly in the CM and EM memory subsets, whereas CD8+ clones were found to be enriched in EMRA. SARS-CoV-2 specificity of the second-wave clones peaking on day 37 was not confirmed. Clones contracting from day 15 to 85 had balanced CD4/CD8 phenotypes, while a second wave expanding from day 15 to 37 was biased towards CD4+.

The chain is assembled from TRBV6-5 and TRBJ1-5; the D gene lacks a confident call. The TCR was taken from a man between 18 and 35 years old who had mild COVID-19 (a few samples of this study predate the infection). The sample titles of this study are shuffled in the database, so cell type and time point are left out; the donor was told from shared clones. Specimen: PBMCs or a T cell subset sorted from them (not recorded which). In nucleotide form, the sequence is TGTGCCAGCAGTTACTCGATTCCGTCCGAGTTCGGTCAGCCCCAGCATTTT. It is translated as CASSYSIPSEFGQPQHF.